Listed below are T cell receptor beta chains from one sample, sequenced in a study of T cells in localized non-small cell lung cancer. Libraries were prepared by immunoSEQ multiplex PCR; TCRdb keeps only in-frame clonotypes and omits some of them. Of under 75,000 clones in the sample, 80% to 90% were seen once. The sequencing here drew on peripheral blood, taken before any cancer treatment. These receptors all come from a male donor older than 55 with stage III squamous cell lung carcinoma. CDR3s include the opening cysteine and the closing phenylalanine or tryptophan. The D gene is left open where the match is weak. Rows may omit the clone size; those that give it use once, few, many or a size class.

abundance	v_gene	j_gene	d_gene	CDR3aa	CDR3nt
NA	TRBV30	TRBJ1-2	NA	CAWDGGFDGYTF	TGTGCCTGGGATGGGGGTTTTGATGGCTACACCTTC
NA	TRBV9	TRBJ1-5	NA	CASSPIDSPNQPQHF	TGTGCCAGCAGCCCTATAGACAGCCCCAATCAGCCCCAGCATTTT
NA	TRBV5-1	TRBJ2-5	TRBD1	CASSLGQGTAQETQYF	TGCGCCAGCAGCCTAGGACAGGGGACCGCTCAAGAGACCCAGTACTTC
NA	TRBV6-5	TRBJ2-2	TRBD2	CASRAGANTGELFF	TGTGCCAGCAGAGCGGGGGCTAACACCGGGGAGCTGTTTTTT
NA	TRBV6-1	TRBJ1-5	NA	CASKQGLNQPQHF	TGTGCCAGCAAGCAGGGTCTTAATCAGCCCCAGCATTTT
NA	TRBV29-1	TRBJ1-2	NA	CSVGERTAFYGYTF	TGCAGCGTTGGTGAGAGGACAGCTTTCTATGGCTACACCTTC
NA	TRBV9	TRBJ2-7	TRBD2	CASSVASTSGSEQYF	TGTGCCAGCAGCGTAGCTTCGACTAGCGGTAGCGAGCAGTACTTC
once	TRBV15	TRBJ2-5	NA	CATSRDQTVSETQYF	TGTGCCACCAGCAGAGATCAGACGGTCTCAGAGACCCAGTACTTC
NA	TRBV29-1	TRBJ1-1	NA	CSVGQAGGEAFF	TGCAGCGTTGGCCAAGCGGGGGGTGAAGCTTTCTTT
NA	TRBV5-1	TRBJ1-2	TRBD1	CASSSTGGNYGYTF	TGCGCCAGCAGCTCGACAGGGGGGAACTATGGCTACACCTTC
NA	TRBV29-1	TRBJ2-7	NA	CSVATSTYEQYF	TGCAGCGTCGCGACTAGTACCTACGAGCAGTACTTC
NA	TRBV18	TRBJ1-1	NA	CASSPLRGNTEAFF	TGTGCCAGCTCACCACTCCGAGGGAACACTGAAGCTTTCTTT
NA	TRBV27	TRBJ2-2	NA	CASSFGPSHTGELFF	TGTGCCAGCAGTTTCGGCCCGTCGCACACCGGGGAGCTGTTTTTT
NA	TRBV6-5	TRBJ2-3	NA	CASRGWQDTDTQYF	TGTGCCAGCAGGGGTTGGCAGGACACAGATACGCAGTATTTT
NA	TRBV7-8	TRBJ1-2	TRBD1	CASSMGQGIGYTF	TGTGCCAGCAGCATGGGACAGGGCATCGGCTACACCTTC
NA	TRBV7-3	TRBJ2-5	TRBD1	CASSLDRGKTQYF	TGTGCCAGCAGCTTAGACAGGGGAAAGACCCAGTACTTC
few	TRBV7-2	TRBJ1-5	TRBD1	CASREQGGTAQHF	TGTGCCAGCAGAGAACAGGGGGGAACGGCCCAGCATTTT
NA	TRBV19	TRBJ2-4	TRBD2	CASSINNGGFTYF	TGTGCCAGTAGTATTAATAACGGGGGGTTTACGTACTTC
few	TRBV5-8	TRBJ1-3	NA	CASSIVPRGGNTIYF	TGTGCCAGCAGCATCGTGCCCCGCGGGGGAAACACCATATATTTT
once	TRBV11-3	TRBJ2-5	NA	CASSLDRETQYF	TGTGCCAGCAGCTTAGATCGGGAGACCCAGTACTTC
once	TRBV7-6	TRBJ2-3	TRBD2	CASSGSGGSTDTQYF	TGTGCCAGCAGCGGTAGCGGGGGGAGCACAGATACGCAGTATTTT
few	TRBV7-9	TRBJ1-2	NA	CASSLGLQYGYTF	TGTGCCAGCAGCTTAGGCCTGCAATATGGCTACACCTTC
NA	TRBV2	TRBJ1-2	TRBD1	CASSRDRGTSSGYTF	TGTGCCAGCAGTCGGGACAGGGGAACCTCATCCGGCTACACCTTC
NA	TRBV7-2	TRBJ1-2	NA	CASSPRAPLEGYTF	TGTGCCAGCAGCCCCCGGGCGCCGTTGGAAGGCTACACCTTC